These 9 T cell receptor beta chains share one sample of origin, sequenced in a study of shared clonotypes between healthy human individuals. Repertoires were generated with immunoSEQ multiplex PCR, while TCRdb's copy carries only in-frame clones and drops some. The repertoire consists of about 1 million clones, with approximately 80% occurring once and the leading ten covering approximately 0.5%. The sample comprised memory CD4+ T cells from PBMCs. Documented subset: CD45RA-negative fraction. The source is a man in his late teens or twenties in good health. Some clones in this sample may be carry-over from other donors' samples.

This chain's CDR3 is CASSFGVPTYEQYF. Written as DNA, the CDR3 is TGCGCCAGCAGCTTCGGGGTTCCCACTTACGAGCAGTACTTC. The rearrangement links TRBV5-1 to TRBJ2-7; D is possibly TRBD2 (5 bases). V was clipped by 2 bases and J by 4 bases, with 13 bases between them. Germline CDR1 SGHRS, CDR2 YFSETQ. The CDR3 is 14 residues long.

The gene calls are TRBV28 and TRBJ1-2; no clear D gene. Trimming stripped 4 bases from V and 0 bases from J, with 15 bases between. This CDR3 spans 16 amino acids. Germline CDR1 MDHEN, CDR2 SYDVKM. The CDR3 bases are TGTGCCAGCAGTTCCTCCGACCCCATTTCTAACTATGGCTACACCTTC. Translation: CASSSSDPISNYGYTF.

This clone was detected a few times. J is TRBJ2-7 and V is TRBV7-9, with a tentative D call TRBD1 (6 bases). With 5 bases removed from V and 6 bases from J, the gap between germline ends came to 14 bases. The CDR3 runs to 13 residues. CDR1 SEHNR and CDR2 FQNEAQ come from the germline V gene (reference sequence). The CDR3 nucleotides are TGTGCCAGCAGCGTGACAGGTATCGGCGAGCAGTACTTC. Translating it yields CASSVTGIGEQYF. Combining the CDR3 with reference TRBV7-9 and TRBJ2-7 gives the whole variable domain DTGVSQNPRHKITKRGQNVTFRCDPISEHNRLYWYRQTLGQGPEFLTYFQNEAQLEKSRLLSDRFSAERPKGSFSTLEIQRTEQGDSAMYLCASSVTGIGEQYFGPGTRLTVT.

The chain has TRBV5-8 and TRBJ2-2, with TRBD1 as a possible D gene (5 bases). The germline CDR1 and CDR2 sequences are SGHTS and YDEGEE. Trimming stripped 4 bases from V and 1 base from J, with 14 bases between. The CDR3 contains 16 residues. The CDR3 DNA follows: TGTGCCAGCAGCGCTTCTGGGGCCTTGAACACCGGGGAGCTGTTTTTT. Its translation: CASSASGALNTGELFF.

The sample holds one count of this clone. The chain has TRBV9 and TRBJ2-3; 10 bases align to TRBD2. The CDR3 totals 16 residues. Germline V lookup: CDR1 SGDLS, CDR2 YYNGEE. After removal of 7 bases from V and 0 bases from J, the junction contained 8 bases not matched to a gene. CDR3 sequence: CASAAGLAASTDTQYF. CDR3 bases: TGTGCCAGCGCAGCAGGACTAGCGGCTAGCACAGATACGCAGTATTTT.

The genes are TRBV7-8 and TRBJ1-1, with 12 bases lining up with TRBD1. Trimming removed 5 bases from V and 3 bases from J; junction bases left unmatched: 10. This CDR3 has 17 residues. The germline V gene encodes CDR1 SGHVS and CDR2 FQNEAQ. CDR3 nucleotide sequence: TGTGCCAGCAGCATACCAGGGACAGGGGGCAGGGACACTGAAGCTTTCTTT. Translation: CASSIPGTGGRDTEAFF.

The V call is TRBV7-2, the J call TRBJ2-1; 10 positions agree with TRBD2. After removal of 5 bases from V and 5 bases from J, the junction contained 6 bases not matched to a gene. CDR1 is SGHTA and CDR2 is FQGNSA in the germline V gene. The CDR3 is 15 residues long. The CDR3 DNA is TGTGCCAGCAGCCTGGGAACTAGCGGGAACAATGAGCAGTTCTTC. Protein: CASSLGTSGNNEQFF. The variable domain in full, completed from reference TRBV7-2 and TRBJ2-1, reads GAGVSQSPSNKVTEKGKDVELRCDPISGHTALYWYRQSLGQGLEFLIYFQGNSAPDKSGLPSDRFSAERTGGSVSTLTIQRTQQEDSAVYLCASSLGTSGNNEQFFGPGTRLTVL.

This clone was counted between two and nine times. The chain uses TRBV6-1 and TRBJ2-7; D uncertain. In germline, CDR1 is MNHNS, CDR2 SASEGT. With 2 bases removed from V and 6 bases from J, the gap between germline ends came to 11 bases. CDR3 length: 13 residues. The CDR3 sequence: CASSERGVREQYF. The CDR3 nucleotides read TGTGCCAGCAGTGAACGTGGGGTGCGCGAGCAGTACTTC.

This chain joins TRBV4-1 and TRBJ2-2; weak D call: TRBD2 (5 bases). Trimming left V 7 bases short and J 2 bases short, with 14 bases between. CDR3 length equals 15 residues. Germline V gene lookup returns CDR1 MGHRA and CDR2 YSYEKL. In DNA, the CDR3 is TGCGCCAGCACACAGAGGGCCCTTAACACCGGGGAGCTGTTTTTT. The encoded protein is CASTQRALNTGELFF.